This T cell receptor beta chain was identified during a study of blood T cell repertoires in COVID-19. Study background: Sites across the United States, Italy and Spain contributed samples from acute and convalescent COVID-19. The analysed material was cDNA or gDNA that came from T cells, B-cell-depleted T cells, or PBMCs.

Sequencing was performed with immunoSEQ multiplex PCR; in TCRdb, only in-frame clones are kept and a portion is missing. The sample lists 60,000 to 75,000 clones; roughly 91% were seen once. This clone was counted a single time. The V gene's germline CDR1 is KGHDR and CDR2 SFDVKD. This CDR3 comprises 15 residues. The ends were cut back, 0 bases at V and 0 bases at J, with 7 bases in the middle. The material sequenced was peripheral blood. This receptor was obtained from a human donor in a cohort sampled during active COVID-19. This chain joins TRBV24-1 and TRBJ2-5, with D possibly being TRBD2 (5 bases). The CDR3 sequence: CATSDLAGDQETQYF. The CDR3 DNA is TGTGCCACCAGTGATTTGGCCGGGGACCAAGAGACCCAGTACTTC.